Detailed here is one TCR beta chain. TCRdb processed the 5' RACE reads again and assigns one entry to each CDR3 protein, with no DNA. In total, the table holds some 460,000 distinct CDR3 sequences. This sample was taken from a study of T cells expressing NK-cell markers. Background on the study: Sorted CD3+CD56+NKG2C+, CD3+CD56+NKG2C- and CD3+CD56-NKG2C+ T cells provided the TCR beta repertoires. The eight sequenced donors comprised seven who were HCMV-seropositive and one who was seronegative.

Germline CDR1 DFQATT, CDR2 SNEGSKA (reference sequence). This CDR3 is built from 15 residues. This clonotype was obtained from a woman aged 50 to 60 in good health. This chain joins TRBV20-1 and TRBJ1-6; TCRdb designates TRBD1, a call that cannot be tested without DNA. The material sequenced was blood T cells: a sorted CD56 or NKG2C T cell subset, CD4+ or CD8+ T cells, or bulk PBMC T cells (not recorded which). The CDR3 here is CSAREPRGGVTPLHF.